These 16 T cell receptor beta chains were sequenced from one sample in a study of neurological immune-mediated disorders. TCRdb independently ran MiXCR on the 5' RACE reads; one entry per CDR3 protein. The sample lists fewer than 30,000 distinct CDR3 sequences, about an eighth seen once, with around 15% in the top ten. Sequenced material: PBMCs. Receptors originate from a middle-aged woman with HTLV-1-associated myelopathy (HAM/TSP).

This clonotype was detected many times. This chain uses TRBV7-3 with TRBJ1-5, with D possibly TRBD1 on 5 matching bases. V lost 1 base and J 0 bases, leaving 13 bases between the germline ends. The CDR3 consists of 17 residues. Germline lookup yields CDR1 SGHTA and CDR2 FQGTGA. The DNA of the CDR3 is TGTGCCAGCAGCTTAAAGGGACCGGCCTATAGCAATCAGCCCCAGCATTTT. Protein: CASSLKGPAYSNQPQHF.

In this sample, this clonotype turned up many times. The chain couples TRBV24-1 to TRBJ2-7; D uncertain. CDR1 is KGHDR, CDR2 SFDVKD, per germline. CDR3 length: 9 amino acids. The ends were cut back, 9 bases at V and 4 bases at J, with 3 bases in the middle. The CDR3 region has the DNA TGTGCCACCGGGTACGAGCAGTACTTC. This sequence encodes CATGYEQYF.

This clonotype was observed at least ten times. The chain carries TRBV5-1 and TRBJ2-3; D perhaps matches TRBD2 (6 bases). Trimming shortened V by 3 bases and J by 0 bases, and 8 bases separated the two germline ends. CDR1 is SGHRS, CDR2 YFSETQ, per germline. This CDR3 comprises 14 residues. CDR3 in amino acids: CASSWDFSTDTQYF. CDR3 in DNA: TGCGCCAGCAGCTGGGACTTTAGCACAGATACGCAGTATTTT.

Many counts were recorded for this clonotype. J is TRBJ2-1 and V is TRBV5-8; 9 nucleotides align to TRBD2. The junction had 8 bases not matched to a gene; V was cut back by 2 bases and J by 14 bases. Looked up from germline, CDR1 is SGHTS and CDR2 is YDEGEE. The CDR3 runs to 13 residues. This CDR3 reads CASSLGGGASKFF. The CDR3 coding sequence is TGTGCCAGCAGCTTAGGCGGGGGGGCTTCGAAGTTCTTC.

Judged by abundance, this clonotype is medium-sized (0.01 to 0.1%). This rearrangement joins TRBV7-8 to TRBJ1-1, with TRBD1 matching over 8 bases. Trimming cost V 1 base and J 4 bases; bases outside gene matches: 8. The CDR3 length is 16 residues. In germline, CDR1 is SGHVS, CDR2 FQNEAQ. The CDR3 coding sequence is TGTGCCAGCAGCTTAGATACAGGGGGTGGTGGCACTGAAGCTTTCTTT. It is translated as CASSLDTGGGGTEAFF.

This clonotype was seen many times. V gene TRBV5-1 combines with J gene TRBJ1-3; no clear D gene. V lost 2 bases, J lost 0 bases, and 9 bases lay in between. Germline V gene sequence: CDR1 SGHRS, CDR2 YFSETQ. The CDR3 is 15 amino acids. CDR3: CASSFGQPSGNTIYF. CDR3 DNA sequence: TGCGCCAGCAGCTTCGGGCAGCCCTCTGGAAACACCATATATTTT.

Ten or more counts support this clonotype. The chain couples TRBV20-1 to TRBJ2-1; 13 bases line up with TRBD2. This CDR3 has 15 residues. CDR1 DFQATT and CDR2 SNEGSKA come from the germline V gene (reference sequence). The V segment lost 5 bases and the J segment 8 bases; nucleotides outside the gene matches: 9. The CDR3 loop is CSAEGTSGGVDEQFF. The CDR3 DNA sequence: TGCAGTGCTGAGGGAACTAGCGGGGGGGTCGATGAGCAGTTCTTC.

This clonotype was seen at least ten times. V usage is TRBV5-1 and J usage is TRBJ2-2; tentatively, D is TRBD2 (6 bases). Trimming took 4 bases from V and 4 from J, leaving 14 bases between them. CDR1 and CDR2 from the germline V gene are SGHRS and YFSETQ. CDR3 length: 15 amino acids. The CDR3 here is CASSPSGEATGELFF. CDR3 DNA sequence: TGCGCCAGCAGCCCGTCGGGGGAAGCCACCGGGGAGCTGTTTTTT.

This clonotype was recorded many times. This sequence joins TRBV6-2 or TRBV6-3 and TRBJ1-2, with D perhaps matching TRBD1 (5 bases). The CDR3 length is 14 residues. CDR1 and CDR2 from the germline V gene are MNHEY and SVGEGT. V dropped 2 bases and J dropped 8 bases, with 15 bases sitting between them. The CDR3 DNA reads TGTGCCAGCAGTTACGCGGCAGTCGGACAAGGCTACACCTTC. This translates into CASSYAAVGQGYTF.

On this clonotype: At one of its ends the junction is not consistent with the germline gene, which may arise from a read error. This sequence joins TRBV9 and TRBJ2-7; TRBD1 agrees at 8 bases. CDR3 length equals 15 residues. Germline assignment: CDR1 SGDLS and CDR2 YYNGEE. This CDR3 reads CANSVGGRTGSEQYF. CDR3 nucleotides: TGTGCCAACAGCGTAGGGGGCCGGACAGGGTCAGAGCAGTACTTC. Together with reference TRBV9 and TRBJ2-7, the CDR3 gives the full variable domain: DSGVTQTPKHLITATGQRVTLRCSPRSGDLSVYWYQQSLDQGLQFLIQYYNGEERAKGNILERFSAQQFPDLHSELNLSSLELGDSALYFCANSVGGRTGSEQYFGPGTRLTVT.

Many counts were recorded for this clonotype. The V call is TRBV9, the J call TRBJ2-1, with 9 bases identical to TRBD2. Germline-derived CDR1 and CDR2 are SGDLS and YYNGEE. Trimming took 4 bases from V and 0 from J; bases not matched to a gene: 8. The CDR3 totals 17 residues. CDR3 residues: CASSRGLAGSSYNEQFF. The CDR3, as DNA: TGTGCCAGCAGCAGAGGTCTAGCGGGGAGCTCCTACAATGAGCAGTTCTTC.

This clonotype was picked up many times. The chain combines TRBV5-5 with TRBJ1-4; D is possibly TRBD1 (6 bases). This CDR3 is 15 amino acids long. V was clipped by 0 bases and J by 8 bases, with 14 bases between them. Germline V CDR1 and CDR2: SGHKS, YYEKEE (reference sequence). Written as DNA, the CDR3 is TGTGCCAGCAGCTTGGGGACAGCTTTGGGAGAAAAACTGTTTTTT. It codes for CASSLGTALGEKLFF.

This clonotype has ten or more counts. The rearrangement joins TRBV14 to TRBJ1-6, with 9 bases matching TRBD1. Germline trimming cut 4 bases from V and 12 bases from J; bases unmatched to any gene: 7. The CDR3 is 14 residues long. Looked up from germline, CDR1 is SGHDN and CDR2 is FVKESK. Here the CDR3 reads CASSLTGGSLPLHF. As DNA, the CDR3 is TGTGCCAGCAGCCTGACAGGGGGGTCGTTACCCCTCCACTTT.

This clonotype was observed many times. The V gene is TRBV5-1, the J gene TRBJ1-1; the D is unclear. The CDR3 covers 14 residues. V gave up 0 bases and J gave up 6 bases, with 12 bases separating them. Germline CDR1 reads SGHRS; CDR2 reads YFSETQ. CDR3 in DNA: TGCGCCAGCAGCTTGGGGACGCCTGAAGCTGAAGCTTTCTTT. This translates into CASSLGTPEAEAFF. The full variable domain, with the rest looked up from reference TRBV5-1 and TRBJ1-1, is KAGVTQTPRYLIKTRGQQVTLSCSPISGHRSVSWYQQTPGQGLQFLFEYFSETQRNKGNFPGRFSGRQFSNSRSEMNVSTLELGDSALYLCASSLGTPEAEAFFGQGTRLTVV.

This clonotype showed up many times. V usage is TRBV24-1 and J usage is TRBJ2-5; D is possibly TRBD2 (6 bases). This CDR3 has 12 amino acids. CDR1 and CDR2 (germline): KGHDR, SFDVKD. Trimming removed 1 base from V and 13 bases from J, with 12 bases in between. Written as DNA, the CDR3 is TGTGCCACCAGTGATTTATCTGGAGGGCCGTACTTC. It encodes CATSDLSGGPYF.

The chain couples TRBV20-1 to TRBJ1-5; 11 bases line up with TRBD1. V lost 6 bases to trimming and J lost 0 bases; unmatched junction nucleotides: 10. The CDR3 runs to 17 residues. Germline CDR1 reads DFQATT; CDR2 reads SNEGSKA (reference sequence). CDR3 amino acids: CSASGTGGLYSNQPQHF. DNA for the CDR3: TGCAGTGCGTCCGGGACAGGGGGTTTGTATAGCAATCAGCCCCAGCATTTT.